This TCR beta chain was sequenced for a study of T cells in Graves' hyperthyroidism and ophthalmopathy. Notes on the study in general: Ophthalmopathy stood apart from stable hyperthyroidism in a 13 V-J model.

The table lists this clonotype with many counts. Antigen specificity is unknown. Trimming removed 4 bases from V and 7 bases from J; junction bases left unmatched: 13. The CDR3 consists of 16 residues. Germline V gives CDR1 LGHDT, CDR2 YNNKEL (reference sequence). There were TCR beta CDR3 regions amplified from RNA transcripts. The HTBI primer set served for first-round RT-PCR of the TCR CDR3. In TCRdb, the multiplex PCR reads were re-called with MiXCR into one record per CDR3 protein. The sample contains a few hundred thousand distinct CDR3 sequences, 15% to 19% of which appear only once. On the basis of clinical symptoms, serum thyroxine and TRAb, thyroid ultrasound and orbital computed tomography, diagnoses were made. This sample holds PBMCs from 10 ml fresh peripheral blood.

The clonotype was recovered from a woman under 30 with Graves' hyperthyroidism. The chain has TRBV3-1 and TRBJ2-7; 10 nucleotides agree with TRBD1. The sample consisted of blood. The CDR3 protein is CASSPRDRGTRREQYF. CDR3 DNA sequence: TGTGCCAGCAGCCCTCGGGACAGGGGAACTCGGAGGGAGCAGTACTTC.